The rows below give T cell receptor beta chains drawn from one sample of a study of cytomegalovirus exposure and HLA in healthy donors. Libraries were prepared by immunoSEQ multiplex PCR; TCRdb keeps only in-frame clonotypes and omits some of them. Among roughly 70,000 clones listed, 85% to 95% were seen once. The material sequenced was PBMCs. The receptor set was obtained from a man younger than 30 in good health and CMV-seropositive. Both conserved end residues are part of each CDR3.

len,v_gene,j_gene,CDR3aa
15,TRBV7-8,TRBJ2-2,CASSFPGLVVGELFF
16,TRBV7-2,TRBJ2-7,CASSPRGQGLAYEQYF
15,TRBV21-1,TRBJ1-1,CASSKRRTENTEAFF
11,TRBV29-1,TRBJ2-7,CSVALGSEQYF
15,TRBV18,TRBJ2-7,CASSVGSGSSYEQYF
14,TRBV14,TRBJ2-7,CASSPGMGADEQYF
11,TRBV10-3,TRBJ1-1,CAISTGPEAFF
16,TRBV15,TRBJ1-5,CATSRDGDRGFKPQHF
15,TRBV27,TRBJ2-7,CASSAGQGVTYEQYF
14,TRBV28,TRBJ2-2,CASISAPNTGELFF
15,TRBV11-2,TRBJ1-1,CASSQEGGQDTEAFF
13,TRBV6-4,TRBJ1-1,CASSGEMNTEAFF
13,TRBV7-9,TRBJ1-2,CASSEAGDYGYTF
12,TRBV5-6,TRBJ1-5,CASSYEGQPQHF
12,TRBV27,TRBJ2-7,CASSLSGYEQYF
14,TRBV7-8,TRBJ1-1,CASSLVSLTTEAFF
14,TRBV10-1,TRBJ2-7,CASSLGTSGYEQYF
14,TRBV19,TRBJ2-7,CATTSRDRGNEQYF
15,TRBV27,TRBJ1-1,CASSLDGGMNTEAFF
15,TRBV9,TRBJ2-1,CASSVAIRTSGEQFF
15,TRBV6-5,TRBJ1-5,CASSYSGLTDQPQHF
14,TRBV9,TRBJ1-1,CASSVGGASTEAFF
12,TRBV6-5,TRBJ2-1,CASSRSLGRQFF
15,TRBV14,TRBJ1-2,CASSQAAAGARGYTF
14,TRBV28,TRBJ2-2,CASSYPGRAGELFF
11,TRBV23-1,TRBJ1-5,CASTPFEPQHF
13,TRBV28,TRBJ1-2,CATREQGSDGYTF
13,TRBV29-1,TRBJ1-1,CSAPGGMDTEAFF
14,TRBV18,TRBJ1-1,CASSRTEQGAEAFF
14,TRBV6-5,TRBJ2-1,CASTGQDSYNEQFF
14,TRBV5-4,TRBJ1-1,CASSPLLEDTEAFF
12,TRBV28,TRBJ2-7,CANHKRGIEQYF
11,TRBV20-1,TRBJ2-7,CSASRVYEQYF
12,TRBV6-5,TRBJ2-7,CATKGRAYEQYF
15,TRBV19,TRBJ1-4,CASKNSGGAEEKLFF
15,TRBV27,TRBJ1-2,CASSFGTGRNYGYTF
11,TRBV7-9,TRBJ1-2,CASSASYGYTF
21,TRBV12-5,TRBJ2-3,CASGLVQRGGLAGPSTDTQYF
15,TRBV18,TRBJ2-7,CASSPPGTAGKEQYF
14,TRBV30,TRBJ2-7,CAWTFKGEGYEQYF
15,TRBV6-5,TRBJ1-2,CASSYSNRARDGYTF
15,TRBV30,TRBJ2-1,CAWSRTSGTYNEQFF
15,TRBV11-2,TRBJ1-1,CASSPRDRVRTEAFF
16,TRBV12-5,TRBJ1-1,CASGYDRGLGNTEAFF
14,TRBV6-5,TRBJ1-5,CASTADRGVQPQHF
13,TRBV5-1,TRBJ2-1,CASRPMGGDEQFF
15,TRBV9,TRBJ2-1,CASSVDNPVGDEQFF
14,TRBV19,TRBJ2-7,CASSIVAGVYEQYF
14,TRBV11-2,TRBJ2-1,CASSQGASVDEQFF
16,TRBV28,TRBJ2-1,CASRPGRGASYNEQFF
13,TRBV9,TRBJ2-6,CASSDTGANVLTF
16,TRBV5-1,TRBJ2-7,CASSLVSSGSYYEQYF
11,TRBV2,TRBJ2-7,CASTRVYEQYF
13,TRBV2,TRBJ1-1,CASSTTANTEAFF
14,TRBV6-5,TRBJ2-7,CASTLFQGRDEQYF
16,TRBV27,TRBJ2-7,CASEGTSGRGSYEQYF
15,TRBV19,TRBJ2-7,CASSIRLAGAREQYF